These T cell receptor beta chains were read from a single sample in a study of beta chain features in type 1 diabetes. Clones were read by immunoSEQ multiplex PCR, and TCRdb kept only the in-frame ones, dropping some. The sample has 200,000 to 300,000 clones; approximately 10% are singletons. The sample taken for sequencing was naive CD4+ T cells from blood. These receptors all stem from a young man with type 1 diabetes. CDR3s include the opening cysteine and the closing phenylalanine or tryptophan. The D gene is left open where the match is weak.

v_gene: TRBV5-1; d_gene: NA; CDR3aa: CASSWEGNQPQHF
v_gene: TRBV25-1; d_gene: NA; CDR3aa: CASSGRSFSYEQYF
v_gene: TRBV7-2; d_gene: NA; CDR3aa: CASSRLWGRVTTQYF
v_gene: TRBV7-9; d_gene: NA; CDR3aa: CASSLAQRGGTEAFF
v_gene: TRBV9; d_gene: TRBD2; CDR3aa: CASSPSGGPGELFF
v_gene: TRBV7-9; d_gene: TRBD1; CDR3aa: CASSSGTGFRRAQHF
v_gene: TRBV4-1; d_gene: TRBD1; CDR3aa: CASSQAGGLDTEAFF
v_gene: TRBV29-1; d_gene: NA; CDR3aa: CSVSSPSYEQYF
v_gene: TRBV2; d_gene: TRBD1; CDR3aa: CASRIQGSYEQYF
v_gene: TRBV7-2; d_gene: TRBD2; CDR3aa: CASSFGGGGEQETQYF
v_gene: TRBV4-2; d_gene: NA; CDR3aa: CASSQETAYNEQFF
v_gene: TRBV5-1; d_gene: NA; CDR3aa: CASTSSLFQIAKNIQYF
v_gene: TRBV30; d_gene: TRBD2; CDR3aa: CAWSSLAGNRGTQYF
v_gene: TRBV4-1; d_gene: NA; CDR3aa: CASSQERLAKNIQYF
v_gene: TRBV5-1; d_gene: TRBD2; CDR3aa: CASSLRLAGGSEQYF
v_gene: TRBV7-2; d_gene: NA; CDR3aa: CASSLEAGGYEQYF
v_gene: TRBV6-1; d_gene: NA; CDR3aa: CASTLNVGVKQPQHF
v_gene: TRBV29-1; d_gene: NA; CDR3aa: CSVETAGTAYNEQFF
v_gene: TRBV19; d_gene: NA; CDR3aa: CASSTTGGPTQPQHF
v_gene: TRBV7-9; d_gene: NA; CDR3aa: CASSFAGSTPGDGYTF
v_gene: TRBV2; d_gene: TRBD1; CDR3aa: CASSDPDRGKETQYF
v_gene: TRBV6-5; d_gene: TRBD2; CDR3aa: CASRGLAGVETQYF
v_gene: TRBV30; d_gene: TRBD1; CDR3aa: CAWRTGGTKNIQYF
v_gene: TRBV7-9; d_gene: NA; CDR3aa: CASSLAQGSKYTEAFF
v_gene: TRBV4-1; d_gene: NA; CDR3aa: CASSQGERTSGVGYGYTF
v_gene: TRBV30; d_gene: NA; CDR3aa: CARSRLNTEAFF
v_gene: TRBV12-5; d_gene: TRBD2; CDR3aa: CASGSYSGGHVNTQYF
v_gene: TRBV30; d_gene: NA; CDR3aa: CALSSPAGNTIYF
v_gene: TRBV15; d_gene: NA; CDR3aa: CATSRDRLGAQFF
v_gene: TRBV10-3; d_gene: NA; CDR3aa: CAISESSGVEEKLFF
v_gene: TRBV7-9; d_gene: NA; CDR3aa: CASSASLVRETQYF
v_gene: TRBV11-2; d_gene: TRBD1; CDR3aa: CASRTGTGGSDTQYF
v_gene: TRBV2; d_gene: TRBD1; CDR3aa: CASQGAGETQYF
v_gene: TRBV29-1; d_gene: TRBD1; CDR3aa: CSVGVGGQGDPGAFF
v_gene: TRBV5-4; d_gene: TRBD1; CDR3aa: CASSWGQGGSGELFF
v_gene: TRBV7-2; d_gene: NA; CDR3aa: CASSLNFQGDGYTF
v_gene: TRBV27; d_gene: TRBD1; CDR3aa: CASSPALTGDQPQHF
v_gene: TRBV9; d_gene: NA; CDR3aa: CASSSRRGSPITTEAFF
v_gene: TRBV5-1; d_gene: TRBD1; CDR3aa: CASSLRGQGMADTEAFF
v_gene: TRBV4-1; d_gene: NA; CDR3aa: CASSQDGRDNSPLHF
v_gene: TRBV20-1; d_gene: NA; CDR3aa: CSAGGRDTQYF
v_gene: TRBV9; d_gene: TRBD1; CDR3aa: CASSVEPGGVSAEAFF
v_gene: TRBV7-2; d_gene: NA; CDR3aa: CASSLATAGAAGVFF
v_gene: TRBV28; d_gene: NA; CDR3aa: CASSLNTYNEQFF
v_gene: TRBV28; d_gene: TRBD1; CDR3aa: CASSFPGTGDGYGYTF
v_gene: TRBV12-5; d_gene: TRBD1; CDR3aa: CASGLALRGGNQPQHF
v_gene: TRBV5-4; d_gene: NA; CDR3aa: CASSLASPSVYTF
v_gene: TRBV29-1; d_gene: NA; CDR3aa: CSVSLRLAKNIQYF
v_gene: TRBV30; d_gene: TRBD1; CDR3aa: CAWMGQGETQYF
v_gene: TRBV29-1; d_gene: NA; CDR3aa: CSVQKQGDEQFF
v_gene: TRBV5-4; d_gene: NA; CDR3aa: CASSADGTDTQYF
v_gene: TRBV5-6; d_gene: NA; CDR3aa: CASSLGPDGNTIYF
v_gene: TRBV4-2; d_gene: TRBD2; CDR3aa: CASSQDSLAGGSQTRTDTQYF
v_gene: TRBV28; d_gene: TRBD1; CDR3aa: CASSLGQGGNEQFF
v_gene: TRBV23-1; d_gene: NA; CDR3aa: CASSPWNTEAFF
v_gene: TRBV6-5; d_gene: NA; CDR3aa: CASSPPGIGGYTF
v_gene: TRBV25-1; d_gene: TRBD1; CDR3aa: CASSDFDRGRGSPLHF
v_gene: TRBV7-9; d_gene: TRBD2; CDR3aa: CASSLARLASDTQYF
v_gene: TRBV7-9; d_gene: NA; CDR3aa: CASSLQGRAEAFF
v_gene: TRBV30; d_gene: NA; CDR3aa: CAWGEGKVNTEAFF